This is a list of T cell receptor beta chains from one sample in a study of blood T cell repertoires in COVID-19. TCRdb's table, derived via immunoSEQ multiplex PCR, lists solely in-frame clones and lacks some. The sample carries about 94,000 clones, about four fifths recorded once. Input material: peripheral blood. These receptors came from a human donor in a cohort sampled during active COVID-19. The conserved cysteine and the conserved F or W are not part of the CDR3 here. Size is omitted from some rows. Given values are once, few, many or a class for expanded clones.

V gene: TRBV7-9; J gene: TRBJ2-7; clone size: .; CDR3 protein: ASSLGGQFYEQY
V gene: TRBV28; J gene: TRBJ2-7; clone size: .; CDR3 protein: ASSQPGTGSYEQY
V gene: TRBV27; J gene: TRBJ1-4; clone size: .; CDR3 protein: ASSLPGRGEKLF
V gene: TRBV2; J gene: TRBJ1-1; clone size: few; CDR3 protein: ASSPLTEAF
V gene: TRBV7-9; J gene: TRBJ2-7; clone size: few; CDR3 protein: ASSYRDRVREQY
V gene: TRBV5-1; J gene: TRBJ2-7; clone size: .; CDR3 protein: ASSLSPRTYEQY
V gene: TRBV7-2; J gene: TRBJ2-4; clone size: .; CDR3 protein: ASRPKLAKNIQY
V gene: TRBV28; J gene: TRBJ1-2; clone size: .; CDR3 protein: ASRSGQGSYGYT
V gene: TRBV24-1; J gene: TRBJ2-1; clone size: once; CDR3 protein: ATSGTSRGSYNEQF
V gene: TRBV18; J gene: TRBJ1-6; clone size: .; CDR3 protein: ASSLHQGSPLH
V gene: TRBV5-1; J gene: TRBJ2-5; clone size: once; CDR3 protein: ASSSGGVQEAQY
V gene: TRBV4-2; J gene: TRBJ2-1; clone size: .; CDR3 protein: ASSPMGTSGTYNEQF
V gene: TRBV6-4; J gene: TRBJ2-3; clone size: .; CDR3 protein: ASRGRDTDTQY
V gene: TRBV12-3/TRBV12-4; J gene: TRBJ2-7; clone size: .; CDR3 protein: ASSLGSYEQY
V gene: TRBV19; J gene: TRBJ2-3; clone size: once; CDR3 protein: ASSKLISSGTTDTQY
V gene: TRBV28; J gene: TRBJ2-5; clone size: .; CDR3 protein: ASSSAGQGQETQY
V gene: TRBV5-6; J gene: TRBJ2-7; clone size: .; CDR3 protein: ASSRMGQGFLHEQY
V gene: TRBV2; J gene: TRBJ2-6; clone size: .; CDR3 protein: ASSLGANVLT
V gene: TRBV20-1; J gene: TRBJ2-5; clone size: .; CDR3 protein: SAGLGETQY
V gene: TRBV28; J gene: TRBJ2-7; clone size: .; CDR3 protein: ASSTDRVGIAYEQY